This paragraph covers one TCR beta chain sequence. What it binds is not known. This entry is derived from a study of cytomegalovirus exposure and HLA in healthy donors. Background on the study: Earlier work reported 110 million or so unique TCR beta sequences from 180 million or so T cells.

Primers included in the PCR were 60 Vbeta and 13 Jbeta primers. Produced via immunoSEQ multiplex PCR; TCRdb's table is partial and in-frame only. The sample lists 100,000 to 150,000 clones; approximately 80% were seen once. General study points: The authors enumerated around 150 TCR beta chains as linked to cytomegalovirus.

Germline assignment: CDR1 MDHEN and CDR2 SYDVKM. V shed 4 bases and J shed 0 bases, with 13 bases lying between them. CDR3 size: 16 residues. This clonotype was sampled from a man aged 40-55 years in good health and CMV-seronegative. The sequencing input was PBMCs. This chain links TRBV28 with TRBJ1-5; the D gene is possibly TRBD1 (6 bases). CDR3 sequence (DNA): TGTGCCAGCAGTTCCCAGACAGGCCATAGCAATCAGCCCCAGCATTTT. Protein: CASSSQTGHSNQPQHF.